The source of this T cell receptor (beta chain) is a study of cytomegalovirus exposure and HLA in healthy donors. Findings and limits, study-wide: Within the 130 or so validation repertoires, first-cohort TCR clusters tended to co-occur, according to a later analysis.

A note on this clone: The antigen is unknown.

Clones were read by immunoSEQ multiplex PCR, and TCRdb kept only the in-frame ones, dropping some. The data show about 140,000 clones, approximately 84% seen once. Separate from the roughly 630-subject first cohort was the roughly 130-subject validation cohort, to which the donors belonged. This CDR3 comprises 15 residues. CDR1 and CDR2 from the germline V gene are MNHNS and SASEGT. With V trimmed by 6 bases and J by 4 bases, 5 bases remained unmatched. This TCR was recovered from a woman in her 30s in good health and CMV-seronegative. The sample taken for sequencing was PBMCs. The chain couples TRBV6-1 to TRBJ2-3, with TRBD1 matching 12 bases. The CDR3 DNA reads as TGTGCCAGCAGCCCGGGACAGGGGGCTCCAGATACGCAGTATTTT. Protein product: CASSPGQGAPDTQYF.